The entry below gives a single T cell receptor (beta chain) sequence along with its context. What it binds is not known. Assay used: immunoSEQ multiplex PCR; TCRdb lists only in-frame clones, some missing. In the table there are approximately 180,000 clones, over 80% of which are singletons. The entry originates in a study of T cell responses to AZD1222 COVID-19 vaccine. Overall study results and limits: Spike-specific TCR breadth and depth both grew after two AZD1222 doses. Close to half of all spike-specific TCRs reportedly target regions of the variants that are unmutated. Clonal diversity was possibly underestimated; the donors were predominantly white British and more often female. Vaccine-related CD4 TCRs covered spike, predominating at 160-218 and 743-854.

V lost 6 bases to trimming and J lost 2 bases, with 8 bases between them. The germline V gene encodes CDR1 MNHEY and CDR2 SVGAGI. The length of the CDR3 is 13 residues. Here the sequenced sample was peripheral blood, taken 28 days after the second dose of the MenACWY control vaccine. This clonotype was obtained from an adult who received the MenACWY meningococcal vaccine as a control. The J gene is TRBJ1-3, the V gene TRBV6-5; D gene unclear. Here the CDR3 DNA reads TGTGCCAGCAGCCCGAGGCCTGGAAACACCATATATTTT. Translated, it gives CASSPRPGNTIYF.